This TCR beta chain was profiled in a study of human T cells and chemical hapten exposure. As for the study in general: Small pooled library volume differences mainly caused per-sample TCR yield variation.

TCRdb re-called the RACE reads with MiXCR, one entry per CDR3 protein. The sample shows 70,000 to 90,000 distinct CDR3 sequences, less than 11% of them seen only once. Overall study results and limits: Expanded TCRs formed significantly more large CDR3 similarity clusters than controls.

This clonotype came up many times. Its target is unknown. V was pared by 4 bases and J by 1 base, with 2 bases between. Germline V gene sequence: CDR1 ENHRY, CDR2 SYGVKD. The CDR3 contains 11 residues. Time point here: patch test 2, 6 weeks after DPC sensitization. This sample's treatment: therapeutic diphenylcyclopropenone sensitization with weekly scalp DPC. The chain joins TRBV10-3 to TRBJ2-7; no clear D. This receptor was obtained from a woman aged 50 to 65 with alopecia areata. Some clones in this sample may be carry-over from other donors' samples. The material sequenced was whole blood, taken in connection with sensitization to the hapten diphenylcyclopropenone (DPC). The CDR3 reads CAISGSYEQYF. CDR3 nucleotide sequence: TGTGCCATCAGTGGGTCCTACGAGCAGTACTTC.